This note documents a single TCR beta chain sequence. Its antigen is still unknown. Using immunoSEQ multiplex PCR, the repertoire was profiled, and TCRdb retains in-frame clones only, with some absent. The data show hundreds of thousands of clones, roughly 96% seen once. Positive CCR7 selection of CD45RO-negative cells yielded the naive CD8 cells, and terminally differentiated effector memory CD45RA+ cells were excluded. Donors comprised healthy HIV-negative adults lacking recent acute infections or vaccinations. Every contributor of samples was a Caucasian grown-up residing in Nashville, Tennessee. The data were obtained in a study of shared clonotypes between healthy human individuals. Study results and caveats: Relative to their counterparts shared across all four donors, non-shared clonotypes exhibited diminished generation probabilities.

Between the trimmed V and J ends, which lost 2 bases and 5 bases, there was a span of 6 bases. The CDR3 length is 12 residues. CDR1 is WNHNN, CDR2 SYGVQD, per germline (reference sequence). This rearrangement joins TRBV10-1 to TRBJ2-5; D unresolved. Sequencing was performed on naive CD8+ T cells sorted from blood. The origin of this receptor is a woman aged 25 to 45 in good health. The CDR3 region is CASSENRETQYF. The CDR3, as DNA: TGCGCCAGCAGTGAGAACCGGGAGACCCAGTACTTC.